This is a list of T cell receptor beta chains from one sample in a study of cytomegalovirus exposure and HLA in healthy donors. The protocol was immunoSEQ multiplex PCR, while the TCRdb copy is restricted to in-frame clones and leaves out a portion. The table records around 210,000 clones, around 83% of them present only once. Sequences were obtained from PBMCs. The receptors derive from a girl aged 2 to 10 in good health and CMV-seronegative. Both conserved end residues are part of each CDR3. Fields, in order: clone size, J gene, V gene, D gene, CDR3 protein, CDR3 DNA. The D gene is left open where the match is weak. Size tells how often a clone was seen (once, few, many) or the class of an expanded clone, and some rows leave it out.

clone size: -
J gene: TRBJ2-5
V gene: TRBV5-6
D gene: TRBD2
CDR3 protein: CASSSGLARRGETQYF
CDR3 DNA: TGTGCCAGCAGCTCCGGACTAGCGAGAAGGGGGGAGACCCAGTACTTC

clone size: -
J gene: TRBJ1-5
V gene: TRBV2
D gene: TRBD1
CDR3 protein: CASSLQGTQPQHF
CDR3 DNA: TGTGCCAGCAGTCTACAGGGGACTCAGCCCCAGCATTTT

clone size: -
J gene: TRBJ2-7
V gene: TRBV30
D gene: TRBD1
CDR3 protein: CAWSRKGTGSYEQYF
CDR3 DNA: TGTGCCTGGAGTAGAAAAGGGACAGGGTCCTACGAGCAGTACTTC

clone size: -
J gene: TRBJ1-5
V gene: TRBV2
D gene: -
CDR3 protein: CASGGVRQPQHF
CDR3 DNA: TGTGCCAGCGGCGGGGTACGTCAGCCCCAGCATTTT

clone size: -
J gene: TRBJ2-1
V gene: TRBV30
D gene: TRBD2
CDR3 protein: CAWSVAGGYNEQFF
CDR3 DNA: TGTGCCTGGAGTGTAGCGGGGGGGTACAATGAGCAGTTCTTC

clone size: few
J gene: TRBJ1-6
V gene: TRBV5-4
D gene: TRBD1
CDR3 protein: CASSGTANSPLHF
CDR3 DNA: TGTGCCAGCAGCGGGACAGCAAATTCACCCCTCCACTTT

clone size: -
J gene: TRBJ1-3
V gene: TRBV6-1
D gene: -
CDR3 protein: CASSPDSGNTIYF
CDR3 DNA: TGTGCCAGCAGTCCGGACAGCGGAAACACCATATATTTT

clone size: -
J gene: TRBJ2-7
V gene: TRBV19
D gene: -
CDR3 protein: CASTPGSSYEQYF
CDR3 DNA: TGTGCCAGTACGCCCGGGAGCTCCTACGAGCAGTACTTC

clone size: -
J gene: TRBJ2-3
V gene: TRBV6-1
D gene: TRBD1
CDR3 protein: CASSPQGGTDTQYF
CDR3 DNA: TGTGCCAGCAGTCCACAGGGGGGCACAGATACGCAGTATTTT

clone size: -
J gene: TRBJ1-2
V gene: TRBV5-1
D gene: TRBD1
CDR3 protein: CASSLAGGSFVDGYTF
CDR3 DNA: TGCGCCAGCAGCTTGGCAGGGGGCTCTTTCGTCGATGGCTACACCTTC

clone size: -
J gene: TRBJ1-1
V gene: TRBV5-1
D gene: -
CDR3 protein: CASSLPSGKGTLRTEAFF
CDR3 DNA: TGCGCCAGCAGTTTGCCCTCAGGGAAAGGAACTTTGAGGACTGAAGCTTTCTTT

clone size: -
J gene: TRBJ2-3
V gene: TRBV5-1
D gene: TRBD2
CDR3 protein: CASSSTSGLTDTQYF
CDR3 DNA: TGCGCCAGCAGCTCAACTAGCGGCCTCACAGATACGCAGTATTTT

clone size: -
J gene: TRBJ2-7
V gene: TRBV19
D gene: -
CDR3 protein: CASSVNPTGPYEQYF
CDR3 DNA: TGTGCCAGTAGTGTAAATCCTACAGGGCCTTACGAGCAGTACTTC

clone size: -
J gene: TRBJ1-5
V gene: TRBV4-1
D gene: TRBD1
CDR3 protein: CASSRTGGGQPQHF
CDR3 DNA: TGCGCCAGCAGCCGGACAGGGGGGGGGCAGCCCCAGCATTTT

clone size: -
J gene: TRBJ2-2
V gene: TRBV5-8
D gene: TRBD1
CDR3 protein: CASSSGTGVNTGELFF
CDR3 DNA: TGTGCCAGCAGCTCAGGGACAGGGGTGAACACCGGGGAGCTGTTTTTT

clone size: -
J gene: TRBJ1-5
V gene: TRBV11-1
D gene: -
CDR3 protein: CASSSNQPQHF
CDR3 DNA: TGTGCCAGCAGCTCTAATCAGCCCCAGCATTTT

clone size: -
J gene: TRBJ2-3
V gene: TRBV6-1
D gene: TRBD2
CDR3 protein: CASSGGLAGVTQYF
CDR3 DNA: TGTGCCAGCAGTGGGGGACTAGCGGGAGTTACGCAGTATTTT

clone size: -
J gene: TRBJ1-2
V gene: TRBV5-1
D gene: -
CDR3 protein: CASGDKRGYTF
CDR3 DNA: TGCGCCAGCGGTGATAAGAGGGGCTACACCTTC

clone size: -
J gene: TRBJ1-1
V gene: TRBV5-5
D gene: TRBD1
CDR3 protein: CASSLGTGGTEAFF
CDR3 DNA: TGTGCCAGCAGCTTGGGGACAGGGGGGACTGAAGCTTTCTTT

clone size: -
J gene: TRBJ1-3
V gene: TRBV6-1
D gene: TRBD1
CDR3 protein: CASIRTGSSGNTIYF
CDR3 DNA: TGTGCCAGCATCAGGACAGGCAGCTCTGGAAACACCATATATTTT

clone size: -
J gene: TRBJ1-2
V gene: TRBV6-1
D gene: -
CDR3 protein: CAGGRRGYTF
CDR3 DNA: TGTGCCGGGGGGAGGCGGGGCTACACCTTC

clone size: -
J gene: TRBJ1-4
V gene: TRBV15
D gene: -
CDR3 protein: CATSRATNETLFF
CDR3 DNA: TGTGCCACCAGCAGAGCGACTAATGAAACACTGTTTTTT

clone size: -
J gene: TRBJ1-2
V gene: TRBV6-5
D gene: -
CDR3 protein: CASQARGGTYGYTF
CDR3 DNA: TGTGCCTCTCAGGCACGGGGGGGGACTTACGGCTACACCTTC

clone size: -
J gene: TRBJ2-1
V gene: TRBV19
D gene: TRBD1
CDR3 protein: CASSPSSSGTGGYRSSYNEQFF
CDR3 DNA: TGTGCCAGTAGTCCGTCCTCCTCCGGGACAGGGGGCTACCGGAGCTCCTACAATGAGCAGTTCTTC

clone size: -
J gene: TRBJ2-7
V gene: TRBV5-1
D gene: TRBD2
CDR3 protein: CASSLAGAGGQSYEQYF
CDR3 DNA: TGCGCCAGCAGCTTGGCCGGGGCGGGGGGACAAAGCTACGAGCAGTACTTC

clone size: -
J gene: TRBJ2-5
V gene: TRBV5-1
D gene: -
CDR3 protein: CASSLVGSGETQYF
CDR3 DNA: TGCGCCAGCAGCTTGGTGGGGAGCGGGGAGACCCAGTACTTC

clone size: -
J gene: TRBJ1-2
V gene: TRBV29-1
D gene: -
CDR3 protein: CSGYGTSNGYTF
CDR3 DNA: TGCAGCGGCTACGGGACATCGAATGGCTACACCTTC

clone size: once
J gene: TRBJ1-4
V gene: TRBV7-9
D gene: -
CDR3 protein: CASSFQGGNEKLFF
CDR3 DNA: TGTGCCAGCAGCTTTCAGGGTGGAAATGAAAAACTGTTTTTT

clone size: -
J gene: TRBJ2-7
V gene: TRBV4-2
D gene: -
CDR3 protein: CASSQDVAYEQYF
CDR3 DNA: TGTGCCAGCAGCCAAGACGTTGCCTACGAGCAGTACTTC

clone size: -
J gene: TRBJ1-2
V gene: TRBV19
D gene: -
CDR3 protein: CASSILIVRETSNYGYTF
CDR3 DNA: TGTGCCAGTAGTATATTAATCGTTCGAGAGACATCTAACTATGGCTACACCTTC

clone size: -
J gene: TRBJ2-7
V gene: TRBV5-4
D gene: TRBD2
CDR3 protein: CASSLTGLGNDEQYF
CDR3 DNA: TGTGCCAGCAGCTTGACCGGACTAGGTAACGACGAGCAGTACTTC

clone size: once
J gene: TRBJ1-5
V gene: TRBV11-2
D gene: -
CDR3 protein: CASSLDRNQPQHF
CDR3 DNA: TGTGCCAGCAGCTTAGACAGGAATCAGCCCCAGCATTTT

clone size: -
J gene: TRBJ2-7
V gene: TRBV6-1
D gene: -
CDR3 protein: CASSEAHTISYEQYF
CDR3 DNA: TGTGCCAGCAGTGAAGCACACACCATCAGCTACGAGCAGTACTTC

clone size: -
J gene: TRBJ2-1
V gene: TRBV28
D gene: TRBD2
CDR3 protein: CASSLLAGGFNEQFF
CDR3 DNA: TGTGCCAGCAGTCTACTAGCGGGGGGGTTCAATGAGCAGTTCTTC

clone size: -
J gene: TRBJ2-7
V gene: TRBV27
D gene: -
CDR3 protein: CASSLIGGSYEQYF
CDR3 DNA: TGTGCCAGCAGTTTAATCGGGGGATCCTACGAGCAGTACTTC

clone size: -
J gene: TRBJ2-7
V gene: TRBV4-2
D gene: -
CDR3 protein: CASSQDMQGQSYEQYF
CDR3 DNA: TGTGCCAGCAGCCAAGACATGCAGGGTCAGTCCTACGAGCAGTACTTC

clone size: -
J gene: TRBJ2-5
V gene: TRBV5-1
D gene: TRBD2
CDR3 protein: CASSPGLAGETQYF
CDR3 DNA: TGCGCCAGCAGCCCGGGACTAGCGGGAGAGACCCAGTACTTC

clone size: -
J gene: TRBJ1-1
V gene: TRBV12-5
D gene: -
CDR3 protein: CASGLSTGLNTEAFF
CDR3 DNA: TGTGCTAGTGGTCTATCAACAGGGCTGAACACTGAAGCTTTCTTT

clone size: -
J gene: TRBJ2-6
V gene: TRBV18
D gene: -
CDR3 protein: CASSPPGSSGANVLTF
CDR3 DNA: TGTGCCAGCTCACCACCGGGCAGCTCTGGGGCCAACGTCCTGACTTTC

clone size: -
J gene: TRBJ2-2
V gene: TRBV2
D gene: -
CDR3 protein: CASSGEFVGELFF
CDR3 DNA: TGTGCCAGCAGTGGGGAGTTTGTCGGGGAGCTGTTTTTT

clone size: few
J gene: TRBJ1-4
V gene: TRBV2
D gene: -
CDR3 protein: CASSHAPQGTNEKLFF
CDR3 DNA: TGTGCCAGCAGCCACGCCCCACAGGGAACTAATGAAAAACTGTTTTTT